Below, 6 T cell receptor beta chains from the same sample are listed, as sequenced in a study of cytomegalovirus exposure and HLA in healthy donors. Primers for the PCR totalled 60 Vbeta and 13 Jbeta. Method: immunoSEQ multiplex PCR; TCRdb's copy keeps in-frame clones and lacks some. The data hold hundreds of thousands of clones, with 60% to 80% observed a single time. The sequenced material came from PBMCs. All receptors derive from a male donor in good health and CMV-seronegative.

The rearrangement joins TRBV27 to TRBJ2-7; perhaps TRBD2 as D (7 bases). The germline V gene has CDR1 MNHEY and CDR2 SMNVEV (reference sequence). V lost 7 bases and J 3 bases, leaving 19 bases between the germline ends. The CDR3 has 15 amino acids. CDR3 protein: CASTQGGGGDYEQYF. The CDR3 DNA follows: TGTGCCAGCACCCAAGGGGGGGGAGGGGACTACGAGCAGTACTTC.

The rearrangement uses TRBV7-9 and TRBJ1-4; unclear D gene. Per germline, CDR1 SEHNR and CDR2 FQNEAQ (reference sequence). This CDR3 has 16 amino acids. V was trimmed by 3 bases and J by 0 bases, leaving 11 bases between them. The CDR3 sequence: CASSLDERATNEKLFF. In DNA form, the CDR3 reads TGTGCCAGCAGCTTGGACGAGAGGGCAACTAATGAAAAACTGTTTTTT.

The J gene is TRBJ2-1, the V gene TRBV5-1; TRBD2 matches at 7 bases. V lost 0 bases, J lost 3 bases, and 9 bases stayed unmatched. This CDR3 comprises 17 residues. From germline, CDR1 is SGHRS and CDR2 YFSETQ. The CDR3 sequence: CASSLVASGIDYNEQFF. CDR3 DNA sequence: TGCGCCAGCAGCTTGGTGGCTAGCGGTATCGACTACAATGAGCAGTTCTTC.

The chain joins TRBV4-3 to TRBJ2-7, with TRBD1 matching over 8 bases. CDR1 is LGHNA and CDR2 is YSLEER in the germline V gene. CDR3 size: 15 residues. V lost 0 bases to trimming and J lost 8 bases; unmatched junction nucleotides: 9. The CDR3 nucleotides are TGCGCCAGCAGCCAAGATCAGGACAGGGTGAGGAAGCAGTACTTC. Its translation is CASSQDQDRVRKQYF.

The chain combines TRBV19 with TRBJ2-2; 7 positions agree with TRBD1. Germline lookup yields CDR1 LNHDA and CDR2 SQIVND (reference sequence). CDR3 length: 16 residues. With 6 bases clipped from V and 3 bases from J, the junction kept 10 bases outside the gene matches. Here the CDR3 DNA reads TGTGCCAGTAGATTAGACAGGGAAGGAGACACCGGGGAGCTGTTTTTT. Residues: CASRLDREGDTGELFF.

The chain couples TRBV5-1 to TRBJ2-5; the match to TRBD2 covers 10 bases. V trimming: 4 bases; J trimming: 5 bases; junction bases outside the gene matches: 8. In germline, CDR1 is SGHRS, CDR2 YFSETQ. There are 15 residues in the CDR3. CDR3 DNA sequence: TGCGCCAGCAGCGGGGCTAGCGGGAGTGGGGAGACCCAGTACTTC. Protein product: CASSGASGSGETQYF.